This is a list of T cell receptor beta chains from one sample in a study of T cells after yellow fever vaccination. TCRdb re-called the 5' RACE reads through MiXCR, storing one row per CDR3 protein. The repertoire has over 300,000 distinct CDR3 sequences, around 6.8% of them found once; the top ten carry 15% to 20%. The sample here was PBMCs, taken around 45 days after the first yellow fever vaccination. These receptors all come from a man aged 18 to 29 who received the YFV17D yellow fever vaccine. Both conserved end residues are part of each CDR3. The order of the fields is J gene, V gene, CDR3 protein.

J: TRBJ2-5
V: TRBV5-4
CDR3: CASSRDLRGAQETQYF

J: TRBJ2-1
V: TRBV9
CDR3: CASSKGRGSSYNEQFF

J: TRBJ2-3
V: TRBV7-9
CDR3: CASSYGQGPDTQYF

J: TRBJ1-1
V: TRBV12-3/TRBV12-4
CDR3: CASSLTGGDGTEAFF

J: TRBJ2-3
V: TRBV7-2
CDR3: CASSLGDRQYF

J: TRBJ2-1
V: TRBV6-5
CDR3: CASSYGGVPYNEQFF

J: TRBJ2-3
V: TRBV5-1
CDR3: CASSPDRGRADTQYF

J: TRBJ2-5
V: TRBV12-3/TRBV12-4
CDR3: CASSRRAQETQYF

J: TRBJ2-5
V: TRBV5-6
CDR3: CASSFPGWGETQYF

J: TRBJ1-4
V: TRBV5-4
CDR3: CASSSGRNEKLFF

J: TRBJ2-3
V: TRBV12-3/TRBV12-4
CDR3: CASRPTGTDTQYF

J: TRBJ2-2
V: TRBV5-1
CDR3: CASSSEPGGPGELFF

J: TRBJ2-2
V: TRBV4-2
CDR3: CASSPSNRAGNTGELFF

J: TRBJ2-1
V: TRBV6-2/TRBV6-3
CDR3: CASMWSYEGNEQFF

J: TRBJ1-5
V: TRBV20-1
CDR3: CSAVIGPWQPQHF

J: TRBJ1-1
V: TRBV28
CDR3: CASNPLRGGNTEAFF

J: TRBJ2-3
V: TRBV30
CDR3: CAWSAGDTQYF

J: TRBJ2-5
V: TRBV29-1
CDR3: CSVAQGAEETQYF

J: TRBJ1-6
V: TRBV5-1
CDR3: CASSKRDLTSLHF

J: TRBJ1-1
V: TRBV5-1
CDR3: CASSLAVTTSEAFF

J: TRBJ1-6
V: TRBV7-9
CDR3: CASSLRDSPNSPLHF

J: TRBJ2-4
V: TRBV20-1
CDR3: CSWGRTENIQYF

J: TRBJ2-5
V: TRBV3-1
CDR3: CASSQDGSRETQYF

J: TRBJ2-2
V: TRBV27
CDR3: CASSLFPDNTGELFF

J: TRBJ2-1
V: TRBV20-1
CDR3: CSAPPRTGRNEQFF

J: TRBJ2-3
V: TRBV6-1
CDR3: CASSRGLGTDTQYF

J: TRBJ2-3
V: TRBV28
CDR3: CASSPGTASTDTQYF

J: TRBJ1-4
V: TRBV6-6
CDR3: CASALGREKLFF

J: TRBJ1-1
V: TRBV20-1
CDR3: CSAEGQMNTEAFF

J: TRBJ2-3
V: TRBV28
CDR3: CASSSPDRADTQYF

J: TRBJ1-1
V: TRBV5-4
CDR3: CASSSNWSFEAFF

J: TRBJ2-7
V: TRBV10-3
CDR3: CATRTSPNEQYF

J: TRBJ2-5
V: TRBV5-1
CDR3: CASSLQGEETQYF

J: TRBJ1-1
V: TRBV6-2/TRBV6-3
CDR3: CASSSPQRNTEAFF

J: TRBJ2-5
V: TRBV4-1
CDR3: CASSRRTSQETQYF

J: TRBJ1-2
V: TRBV7-9
CDR3: CASSLATGHGYGYTF

J: TRBJ1-3
V: TRBV6-1
CDR3: CASQALQGISGNTIYF

J: TRBJ2-7
V: TRBV7-2
CDR3: CASSYAIRGPYEQYF

J: TRBJ2-5
V: TRBV6-1
CDR3: CASSPAGLTQETQYF